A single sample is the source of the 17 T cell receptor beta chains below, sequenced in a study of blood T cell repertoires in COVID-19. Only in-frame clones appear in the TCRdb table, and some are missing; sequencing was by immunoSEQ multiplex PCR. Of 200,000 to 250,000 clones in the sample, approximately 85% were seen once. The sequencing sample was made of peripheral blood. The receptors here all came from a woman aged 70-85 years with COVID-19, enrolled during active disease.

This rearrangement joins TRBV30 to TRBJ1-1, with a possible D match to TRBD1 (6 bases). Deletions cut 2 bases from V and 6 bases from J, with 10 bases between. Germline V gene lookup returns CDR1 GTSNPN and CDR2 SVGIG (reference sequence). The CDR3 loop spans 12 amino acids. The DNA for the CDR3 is TGTGCCTGGAGTCCAGGGGTGCCTGAAGCTTTCTTT. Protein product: CAWSPGVPEAFF.

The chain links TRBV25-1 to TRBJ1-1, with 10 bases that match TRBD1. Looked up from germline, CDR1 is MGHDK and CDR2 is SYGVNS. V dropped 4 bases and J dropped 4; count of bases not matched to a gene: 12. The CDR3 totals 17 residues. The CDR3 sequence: CASSARTGGIMGTEAFF. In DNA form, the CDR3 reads TGTGCCAGCAGTGCAAGGACAGGGGGAATAATGGGCACTGAAGCTTTCTTT.

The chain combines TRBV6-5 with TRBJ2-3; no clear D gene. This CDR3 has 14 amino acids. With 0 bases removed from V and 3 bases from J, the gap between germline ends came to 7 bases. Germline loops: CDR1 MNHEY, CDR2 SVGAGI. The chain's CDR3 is CASSYSPRTDTQYF. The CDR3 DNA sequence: TGTGCCAGCAGTTACTCCCCTCGTACAGATACGCAGTATTTT.

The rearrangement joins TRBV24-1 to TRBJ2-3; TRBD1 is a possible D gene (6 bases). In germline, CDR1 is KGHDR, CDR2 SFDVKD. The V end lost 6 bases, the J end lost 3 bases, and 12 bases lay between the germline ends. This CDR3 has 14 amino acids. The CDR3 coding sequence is TGTGCCACCAGTTGGGGCAGGGGAACAGATACGCAGTATTTT. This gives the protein CATSWGRGTDTQYF.

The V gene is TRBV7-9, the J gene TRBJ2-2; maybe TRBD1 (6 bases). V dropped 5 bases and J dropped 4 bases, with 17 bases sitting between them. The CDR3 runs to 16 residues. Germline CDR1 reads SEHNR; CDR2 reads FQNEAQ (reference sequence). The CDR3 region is CASSRDRRPSTGELFF. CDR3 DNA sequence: TGTGCCAGCAGCCGAGACAGGCGTCCGAGCACCGGGGAGCTGTTTTTT.

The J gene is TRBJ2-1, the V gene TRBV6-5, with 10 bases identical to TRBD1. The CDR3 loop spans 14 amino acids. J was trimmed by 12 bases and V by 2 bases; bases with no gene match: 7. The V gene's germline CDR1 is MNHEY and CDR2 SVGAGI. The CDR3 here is CASSYRDRGFGQFF. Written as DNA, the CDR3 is TGTGCCAGCAGTTACCGGGACAGGGGTTTCGGGCAGTTCTTC.

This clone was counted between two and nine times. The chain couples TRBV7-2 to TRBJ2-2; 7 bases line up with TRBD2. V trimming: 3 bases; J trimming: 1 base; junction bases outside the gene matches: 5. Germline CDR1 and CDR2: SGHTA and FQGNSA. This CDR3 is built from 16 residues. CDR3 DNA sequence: TGTGCCAGCAGCTTGCAATCTAGCGGGAACACCGGGGAGCTGTTTTTT. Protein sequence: CASSLQSSGNTGELFF.

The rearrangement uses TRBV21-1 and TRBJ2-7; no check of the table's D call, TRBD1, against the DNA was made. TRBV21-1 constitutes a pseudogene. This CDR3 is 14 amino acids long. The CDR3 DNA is TGTGCCAGCAGCAAGGGTAGGGGAATTAATGAGCAGTACTTC. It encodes CASSKGRGINEQYF.

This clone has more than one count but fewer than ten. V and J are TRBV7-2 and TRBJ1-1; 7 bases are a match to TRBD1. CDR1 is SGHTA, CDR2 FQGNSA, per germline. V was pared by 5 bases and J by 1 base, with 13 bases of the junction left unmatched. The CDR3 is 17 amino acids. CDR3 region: CASSSRQGPSSNTEAFF. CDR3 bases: TGTGCCAGCAGCAGCCGACAGGGACCTTCGTCGAACACTGAAGCTTTCTTT.

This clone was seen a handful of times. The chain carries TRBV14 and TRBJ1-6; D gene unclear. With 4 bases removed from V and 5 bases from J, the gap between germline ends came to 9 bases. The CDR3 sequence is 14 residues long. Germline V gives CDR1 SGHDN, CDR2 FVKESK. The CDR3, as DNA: TGTGCCAGCAGCCGGCGGCGGGATAATTCACCCCTCCACTTT. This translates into CASSRRRDNSPLHF.

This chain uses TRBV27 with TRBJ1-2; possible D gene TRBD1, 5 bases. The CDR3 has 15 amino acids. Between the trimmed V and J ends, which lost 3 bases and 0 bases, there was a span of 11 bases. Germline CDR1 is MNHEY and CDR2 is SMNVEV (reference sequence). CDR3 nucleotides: TGTGCCAGCAGTTTCAGGGCCAAAGCTAACTATGGCTACACCTTC. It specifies CASSFRAKANYGYTF.

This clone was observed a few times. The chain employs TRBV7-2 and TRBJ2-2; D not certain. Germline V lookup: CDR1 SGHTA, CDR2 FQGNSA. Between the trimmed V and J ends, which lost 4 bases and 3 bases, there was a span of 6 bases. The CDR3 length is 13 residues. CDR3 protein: CASSSTDTGELFF. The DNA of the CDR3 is TGTGCCAGCAGCTCGACTGACACCGGGGAGCTGTTTTTT.

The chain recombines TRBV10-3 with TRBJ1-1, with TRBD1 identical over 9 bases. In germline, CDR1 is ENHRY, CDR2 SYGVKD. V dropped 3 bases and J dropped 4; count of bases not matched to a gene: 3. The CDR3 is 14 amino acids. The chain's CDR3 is CAISDLQGATEAFF. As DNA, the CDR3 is TGTGCCATCAGTGACTTACAGGGGGCCACTGAAGCTTTCTTT.

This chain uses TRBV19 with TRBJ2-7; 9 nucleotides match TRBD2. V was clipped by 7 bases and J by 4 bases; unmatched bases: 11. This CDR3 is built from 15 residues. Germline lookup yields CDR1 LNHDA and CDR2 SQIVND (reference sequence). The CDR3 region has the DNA TGTGCCAGTATTTCTGGAAGCGGGGGGCTGTACGAGCAGTACTTC. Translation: CASISGSGGLYEQYF.

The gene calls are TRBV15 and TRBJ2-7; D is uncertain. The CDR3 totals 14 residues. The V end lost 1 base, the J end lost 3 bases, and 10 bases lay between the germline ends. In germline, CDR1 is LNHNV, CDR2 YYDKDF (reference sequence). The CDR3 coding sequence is TGTGCCACCAGCAGAGTGAGAGGCCTCTACGAGCAGTACTTC. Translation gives CATSRVRGLYEQYF.

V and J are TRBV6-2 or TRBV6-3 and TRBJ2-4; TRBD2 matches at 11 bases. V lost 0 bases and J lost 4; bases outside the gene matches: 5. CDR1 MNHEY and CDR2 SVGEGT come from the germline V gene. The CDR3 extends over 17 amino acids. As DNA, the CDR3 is TGTGCCAGCAGTTACTCTATCGGGACTAGCGGTAAAAACATTCAGTACTTC. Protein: CASSYSIGTSGKNIQYF.

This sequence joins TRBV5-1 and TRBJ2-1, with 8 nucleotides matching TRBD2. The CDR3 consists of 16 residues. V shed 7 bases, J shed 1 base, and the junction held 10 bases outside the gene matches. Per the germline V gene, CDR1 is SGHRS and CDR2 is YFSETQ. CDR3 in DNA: TGCGCCAGCGGCCTCCTTAGCGGGGCTTCCTACAATGAGCAGTTCTTC. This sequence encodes CASGLLSGASYNEQFF.